The clone carrying this T cell receptor (beta chain) has a count of ten or more. Its antigen remains unidentified. Individuals with ophthalmopathy presented a Clinical Activity Score of at least 3, a NOSPECS grade of at least 4 and a duration under 3 months. Diagnoses used clinical symptoms, serum thyroxine and TRAb, thyroid ultrasound and orbital computed tomography. Trimming shortened V by 6 bases and J by 0 bases, and 8 bases separated the two germline ends. This CDR3 is built from 12 residues. From germline, CDR1 is DFQATT and CDR2 SNEGSKA (reference sequence). The sample comes from a study of T cells in Graves' hyperthyroidism and ophthalmopathy. The study's findings and limits: Within blood appeared most thyroid clonotypes that had expanded above 0.001. Ophthalmopathy and stable hyperthyroidism were separated by a 13 V-J model.

The source material, RNA transcripts, was used to amplify TCR beta CDR3 regions. During a first-round RT-PCR of the TCR CDR3, the HTBI primer set was used. TCRdb recomputed calls from the multiplex PCR reads with MiXCR, one row per CDR3 protein. This table has 300,000 to 450,000 distinct CDR3 sequences, roughly 15% appearing once. This chain connects TRBV20-1 to TRBJ1-1; weak D call: TRBD1 (5 bases). The clonotype comes from a woman under 40 with Graves' ophthalmopathy. Sequences were obtained from blood. The CDR3 nucleotides read TGCAGTGCGGGGCCGATGAACACTGAAGCTTTCTTT. Its protein is CSAGPMNTEAFF.